The clone carrying this T cell receptor (beta chain) has just a few counts. Its antigen is still unknown. The data derive from a study of T-cell reconstitution after alpha-beta-depleted transplantation in children. Study-wide findings and caveats: Some patients showed high day-60 TCRbeta diversity, which derived from surviving recipient T cells and thymic progenitors. When one year had passed after transplant, most T-cell counts and diversity came from newly produced T cells. Several hundred expanded graft clones reportedly gave rise to the alpha-beta T cells present about two months after transplant.

Using unique molecular identifiers, the investigators prepared the TCRbeta library. TCRdb redid the calling of the PCR reads with MiXCR, one entry per CDR3 protein. The sample lists approximately 150,000 distinct CDR3 sequences; roughly 8.8% were seen once. The V end lost 2 bases, the J end lost 4 bases, and 15 bases lay between the germline ends. Germline values: CDR1 SGHTA, CDR2 FQGNSA. The CDR3 has 15 residues. Sequences were derived from PBMCs, mostly from graft donor cells, sampled 180 days after TCRalphabeta/CD19-depleted stem cell transplant. The TCR originated in a female patient between 2 and 10 years old who had a stem cell transplant for congenital amegakaryocytic thrombocytopenia, so the T cells may come from the graft donor. The rearrangement joins TRBV7-2 to TRBJ2-7, with a possible D match to TRBD1 (6 bases). CDR3 region: CASSLLIQGWYEQYF. The CDR3, as DNA: TGTGCCAGCAGCTTATTGATCCAGGGGTGGTACGAGCAGTACTTC.